Following are 13 T cell receptor beta chains from one sample sequenced in a study of early T cells in non-severe SARS-CoV-2 infection. TCRdb called the 5' RACE reads again in MiXCR, with one record for every CDR3 protein. The profile covers 65,000 to 95,000 distinct CDR3 sequences, with 9% to 10% appearing a single time and about 4.6% taken by the ten largest. Sequenced: whole blood. The receptors here all came from an adult who was a healthcare worker with PCR-confirmed SARS-CoV-2 infection or an uninfected control (not recorded which).

Ten or more counts support this clonotype. The chain has TRBV20-1 and TRBJ1-1; no firm D call. Germline V gene lookup returns CDR1 DFQATT and CDR2 SNEGSKA (reference sequence). This CDR3 has 13 amino acids. The germline V and J ends were trimmed by 0 bases and 5 bases, with 10 bases remaining between them. CDR3 sequence: CSARDGLGTEAFF. Written as DNA, the CDR3 is TGCAGTGCTAGAGACGGGTTGGGTACTGAAGCTTTCTTT.

This clonotype showed up just a few times. The rearrangement uses TRBV7-9 and TRBJ1-3, with D hard to call. V was clipped by 9 bases and J by 0 bases, with 6 bases between them. Germline V lookup: CDR1 SEHNR, CDR2 FQNEAQ (reference sequence). The CDR3 is 12 residues long. The CDR3 DNA is TGTGCCAGTCGTCCCTCTGGAAACACCATATATTTT. Translating it yields CASRPSGNTIYF.

In its sample, this clonotype was seen many times. J is TRBJ1-6 and V is TRBV10-3; D is unclear. Germline-derived CDR1 and CDR2 are ENHRY and SYGVKD. The V gene lost 0 bases and the J gene lost 6 bases, with 9 bases spanning the gap. The CDR3 runs to 15 residues. CDR3 amino acids: CAISESPARNSPLHF. In DNA form, the CDR3 reads TGTGCCATCAGTGAGTCGCCAGCCCGTAATTCACCCCTCCACTTT.

This clonotype was seen at least ten times. The chain combines TRBV21-1 with TRBJ2-1; the table's D call, TRBD2, has no DNA check behind it. TRBV21-1 is labeled a pseudogene. The CDR3 length is 14 residues. The CDR3 sequence is CASMRELDDNEQFF. The CDR3 region has the DNA TGTGCCAGCATGAGGGAATTAGATGATAATGAGCAGTTCTTC.

V and J are TRBV20-1 and TRBJ2-4, with TRBD2 matching over 7 bases. Per the germline V gene, CDR1 is DFQATT and CDR2 is SNEGSKA (reference sequence). V lost 3 bases to trimming and J lost 8 bases; unmatched junction nucleotides: 7. CDR3 length: 13 amino acids. The CDR3 sequence: CSASLAVGDIQYF. CDR3 sequence (DNA): TGCAGTGCTAGCCTAGCGGTAGGAGACATTCAGTACTTC.

The chain combines TRBV5-1 with TRBJ2-5; tentative D call: TRBD1 (6 bases). V was cut by 4 bases and J by 1 base, with 17 bases left in between. Germline V gives CDR1 SGHRS, CDR2 YFSETQ. The CDR3 sequence is 16 residues long. CDR3 residues: CASSIAGDRSQETQYF. CDR3 in DNA: TGCGCCAGCAGCATTGCAGGAGACAGGAGCCAAGAGACCCAGTACTTC.

In its sample, this clonotype was seen a few times. The CDR3: CAIRQGSNQPQHF. The CDR3, as DNA: TGTGCCATCAGACAGGGCTCCAATCAGCCCCAGCATTTT. The chain has TRBV10-3 and TRBJ1-5, with a tentative D call TRBD1 (6 bases). Germline V gene data show CDR1 as ENHRY and CDR2 as SYGVKD. Trimming removed 6 bases from V and 3 bases from J, with 9 bases in between. The CDR3 has 13 residues.

This clonotype was picked up many times. The chain is built from TRBV7-3 and TRBJ2-2; no clear D. The germline V gene encodes CDR1 SGHTA and CDR2 FQGTGA. The CDR3 runs to 13 residues. V lost 5 bases to trimming and J lost 7 bases, with 11 bases between them. The CDR3: CASSVLGGGELFF. CDR3 nucleotide sequence: TGTGCCAGCAGCGTGTTAGGCGGCGGGGAGCTGTTTTTT.

The CDR3 coding sequence is TGTGCCAGCAGTCCCGGGACTAGCGGGACGATGTCCTACAATGAGCAGTTCTTC. It specifies CASSPGTSGTMSYNEQFF. The genes are TRBV2 and TRBJ2-1, with TRBD2 matching 13 bases. There are 18 residues in the CDR3. Germline V gene lookup returns CDR1 SNHLY and CDR2 FYNNEI. Germline trimming cut 5 bases from V and 1 base from J; bases unmatched to any gene: 8.

This clonotype appeared many times. The CDR3 spells CASSAYGRAGGSNQPQHF. The CDR3 DNA reads TGTGCCAGCAGCGCATATGGACGGGCAGGGGGAAGCAATCAGCCCCAGCATTTT. The chain is built from TRBV6-1 and TRBJ1-5, with 7 positions matching TRBD1. CDR1 is MNHNS, CDR2 SASEGT, per germline. The CDR3 sequence is 18 residues long. The ends lost 6 bases at V and 1 base at J; junction bases unmatched: 15.

This clonotype was observed a few times. This chain connects TRBV27 to TRBJ2-7; D gene uncertain. The V end lost 4 bases, the J end lost 3 bases, and 16 bases lay between the germline ends. The V gene's germline CDR1 is MNHEY and CDR2 SMNVEV (reference sequence). This CDR3 is built from 15 residues. The CDR3 loop is CASSSRPEILYEQYF. CDR3 in DNA: TGTGCCAGCAGTTCACGGCCTGAAATTCTCTACGAGCAGTACTTC.

This clonotype was counted at least ten times. V usage is TRBV6-6 and J usage is TRBJ2-5; D not certain. Germline V CDR1 and CDR2: MNHNY, SVGAGI (reference sequence). Trimming pared 0 bases from V and 5 bases from J, leaving 7 bases between. This CDR3 has 13 residues. The CDR3, as DNA: TGTGCCAGCAGTTACTCGAGAGTGGAGACCCAGTACTTC. Its translation is CASSYSRVETQYF.

V and J are TRBV27 and TRBJ1-2, with a tentative D call TRBD1 (5 bases). The V gene's germline CDR1 is MNHEY and CDR2 SMNVEV (reference sequence). V was cut by 3 bases and J by 13 bases, with 15 bases left in between. The CDR3 extends over 12 amino acids. The CDR3 DNA sequence: TGTGCCAGCAGTTTTGCGGGGGACCCACTCACCTTC. Its translation: CASSFAGDPLTF.